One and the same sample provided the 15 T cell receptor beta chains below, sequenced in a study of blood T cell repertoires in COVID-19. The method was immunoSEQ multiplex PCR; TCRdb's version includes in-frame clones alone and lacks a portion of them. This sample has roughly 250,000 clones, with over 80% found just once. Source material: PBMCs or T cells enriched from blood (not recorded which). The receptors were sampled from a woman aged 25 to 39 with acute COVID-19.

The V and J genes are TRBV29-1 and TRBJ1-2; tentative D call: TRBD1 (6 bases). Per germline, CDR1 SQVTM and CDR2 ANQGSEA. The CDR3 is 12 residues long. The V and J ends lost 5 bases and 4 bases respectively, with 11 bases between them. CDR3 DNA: TGCAGCGTTCCCACAGGGATCTATGGCTACACCTTC. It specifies CSVPTGIYGYTF.

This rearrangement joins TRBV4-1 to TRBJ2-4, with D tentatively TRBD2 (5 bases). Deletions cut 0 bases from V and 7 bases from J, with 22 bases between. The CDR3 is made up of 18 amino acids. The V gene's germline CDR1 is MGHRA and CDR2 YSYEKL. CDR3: CASSQERFGDQAVNIQYF. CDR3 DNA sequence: TGCGCCAGCAGCCAAGAACGTTTCGGGGATCAGGCTGTGAACATTCAGTACTTC.

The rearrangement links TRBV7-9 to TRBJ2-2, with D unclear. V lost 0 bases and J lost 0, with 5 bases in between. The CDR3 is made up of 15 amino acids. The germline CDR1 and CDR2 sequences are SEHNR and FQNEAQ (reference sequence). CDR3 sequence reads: CASSLASPNTGELFF. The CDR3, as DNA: TGTGCCAGCAGCTTAGCTAGCCCGAACACCGGGGAGCTGTTTTTT.

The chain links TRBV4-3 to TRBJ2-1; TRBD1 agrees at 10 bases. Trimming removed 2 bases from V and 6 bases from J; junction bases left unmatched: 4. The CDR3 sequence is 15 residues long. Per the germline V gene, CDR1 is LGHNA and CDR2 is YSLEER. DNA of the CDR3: TGCGCCAGCAGCCAATCGACAGGGGGCTTCAATGAGCAGTTCTTC. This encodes CASSQSTGGFNEQFF.

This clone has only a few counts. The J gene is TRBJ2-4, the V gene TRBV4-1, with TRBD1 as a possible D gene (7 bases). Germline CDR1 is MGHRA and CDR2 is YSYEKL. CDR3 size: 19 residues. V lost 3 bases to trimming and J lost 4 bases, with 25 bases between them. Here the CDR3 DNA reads TGCGCCAGCAGCCATTACTCTCAGCCCGGGGGACAGCTTAAAAACATTCAGTACTTC. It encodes CASSHYSQPGGQLKNIQYF.

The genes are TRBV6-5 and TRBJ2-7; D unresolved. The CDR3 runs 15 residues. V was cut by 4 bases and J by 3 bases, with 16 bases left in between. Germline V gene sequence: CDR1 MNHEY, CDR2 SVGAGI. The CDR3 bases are TGTGCCAGCAGTTCCCAGCGCGACGGTCTCTACGAGCAGTACTTC. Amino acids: CASSSQRDGLYEQYF.

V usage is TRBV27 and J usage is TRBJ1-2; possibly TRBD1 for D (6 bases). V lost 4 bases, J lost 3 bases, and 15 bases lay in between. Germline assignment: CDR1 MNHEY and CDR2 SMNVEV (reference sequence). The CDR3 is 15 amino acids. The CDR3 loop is CASSSDRSWHYGYTF. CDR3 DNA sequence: TGTGCCAGCAGTTCCGACAGGAGTTGGCACTATGGCTACACCTTC.

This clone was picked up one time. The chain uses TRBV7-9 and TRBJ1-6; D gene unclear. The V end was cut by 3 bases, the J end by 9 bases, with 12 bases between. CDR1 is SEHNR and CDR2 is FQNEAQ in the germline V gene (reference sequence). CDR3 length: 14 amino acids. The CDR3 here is CASSFIAVASPLHF. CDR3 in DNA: TGTGCCAGCAGCTTTATCGCGGTCGCTTCACCCCTCCACTTT.

The CDR3: CATSLERGGGETQYF. CDR3 nucleotides: TGTGCCACCAGTTTAGAGCGGGGGGGTGGAGAGACCCAGTACTTC. V usage is TRBV24-1 and J usage is TRBJ2-5; 10 bases line up with TRBD2. V was clipped by 6 bases and J by 4 bases; unmatched bases: 7. The CDR3 length is 15 residues. Germline assignment: CDR1 KGHDR and CDR2 SFDVKD.

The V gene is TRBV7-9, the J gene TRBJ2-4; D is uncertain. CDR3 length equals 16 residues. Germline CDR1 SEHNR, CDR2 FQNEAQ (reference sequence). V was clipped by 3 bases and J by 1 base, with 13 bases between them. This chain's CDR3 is CASSFGFERAKNIQYF. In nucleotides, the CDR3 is TGTGCCAGCAGCTTCGGGTTCGAGAGGGCCAAAAACATTCAGTACTTC. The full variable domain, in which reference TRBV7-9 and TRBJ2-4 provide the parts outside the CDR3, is DTGVSQNPRHKITKRGQNVTFRCDPISEHNRLYWYRQTLGQGPEFLTYFQNEAQLEKSRLLSDRFSAERPKGSFSTLEIQRTEQGDSAMYLCASSFGFERAKNIQYFGAGTRLSVL.

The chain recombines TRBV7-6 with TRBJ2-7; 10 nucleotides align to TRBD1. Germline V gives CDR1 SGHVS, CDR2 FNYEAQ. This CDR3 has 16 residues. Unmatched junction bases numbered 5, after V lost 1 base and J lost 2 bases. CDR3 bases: TGTGCCAGCAGCTTAGGGGAAGGGACAGGGGCCTACGAGCAGTACTTC. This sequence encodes CASSLGEGTGAYEQYF.

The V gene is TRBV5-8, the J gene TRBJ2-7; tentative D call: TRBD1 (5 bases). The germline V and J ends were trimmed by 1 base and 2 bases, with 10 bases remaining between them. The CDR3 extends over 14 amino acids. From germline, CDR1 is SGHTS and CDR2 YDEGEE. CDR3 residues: CASSLLGVPYEQYF. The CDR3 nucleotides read TGTGCCAGCAGCTTGCTAGGGGTACCCTACGAGCAGTACTTC. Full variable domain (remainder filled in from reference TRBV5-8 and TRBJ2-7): EAGVTQSPTHLIKTRGQQATLRCSPISGHTSVYWYQQALGLGLQFLLWYDEGEERNRGNFPPRFSGRQFPNYSSELNVNALELEDSALYLCASSLLGVPYEQYFGPGTRLTVT.

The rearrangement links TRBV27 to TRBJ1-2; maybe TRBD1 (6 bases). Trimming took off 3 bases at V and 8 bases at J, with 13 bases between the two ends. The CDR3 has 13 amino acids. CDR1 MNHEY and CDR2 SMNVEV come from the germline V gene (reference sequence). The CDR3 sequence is CASSFEGVSGYTF. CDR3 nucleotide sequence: TGTGCCAGCAGTTTTGAGGGGGTGAGCGGCTACACCTTC.

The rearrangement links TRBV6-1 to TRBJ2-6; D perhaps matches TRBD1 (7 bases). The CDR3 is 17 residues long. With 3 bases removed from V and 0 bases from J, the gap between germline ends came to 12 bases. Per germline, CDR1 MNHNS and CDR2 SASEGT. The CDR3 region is CASSDRQGGSGANVLTF. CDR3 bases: TGTGCCAGCAGTGATAGACAGGGAGGCTCTGGGGCCAACGTCCTGACTTTC.

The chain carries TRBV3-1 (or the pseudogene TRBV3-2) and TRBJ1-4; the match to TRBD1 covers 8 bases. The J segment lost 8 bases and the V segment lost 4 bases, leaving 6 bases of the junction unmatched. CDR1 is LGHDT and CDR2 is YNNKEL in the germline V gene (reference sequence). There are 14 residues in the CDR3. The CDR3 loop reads CASSPRTGREKLFF. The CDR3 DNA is TGTGCCAGCAGCCCCCGGACAGGGCGAGAAAAACTGTTTTTT.